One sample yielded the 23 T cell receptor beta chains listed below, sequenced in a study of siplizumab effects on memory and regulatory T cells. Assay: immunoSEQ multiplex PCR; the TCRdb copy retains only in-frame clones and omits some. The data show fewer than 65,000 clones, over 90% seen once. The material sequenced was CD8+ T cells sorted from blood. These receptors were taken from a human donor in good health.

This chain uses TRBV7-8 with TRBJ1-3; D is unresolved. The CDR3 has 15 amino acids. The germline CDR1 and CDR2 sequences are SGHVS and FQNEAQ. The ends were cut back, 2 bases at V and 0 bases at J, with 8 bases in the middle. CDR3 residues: CASSLNTASGNTIYF. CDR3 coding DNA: TGTGCCAGCAGCTTAAACACCGCCTCTGGAAACACCATATATTTT.

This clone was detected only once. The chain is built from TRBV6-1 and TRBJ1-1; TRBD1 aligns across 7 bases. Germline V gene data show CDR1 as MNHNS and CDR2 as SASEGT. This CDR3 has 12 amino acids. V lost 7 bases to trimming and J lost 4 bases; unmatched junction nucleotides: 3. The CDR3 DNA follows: TGTGCCAGCACGGCAGGGGGCACTGAAGCTTTCTTT. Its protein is CASTAGGTEAFF.

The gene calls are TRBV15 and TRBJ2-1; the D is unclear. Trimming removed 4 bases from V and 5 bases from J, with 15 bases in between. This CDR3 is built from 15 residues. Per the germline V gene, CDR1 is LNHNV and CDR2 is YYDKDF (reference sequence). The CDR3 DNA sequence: TGTGCCACCAGCATTCAAAGTGGGTCCCACAATGAGCAGTTCTTC. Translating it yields CATSIQSGSHNEQFF.

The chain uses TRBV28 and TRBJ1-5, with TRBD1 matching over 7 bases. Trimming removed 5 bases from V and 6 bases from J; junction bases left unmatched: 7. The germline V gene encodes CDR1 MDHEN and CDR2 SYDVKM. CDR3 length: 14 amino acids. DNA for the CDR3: TGTGCCAGCAGTCGCGACAGGGAGGGTCAGCCCCAGCATTTT. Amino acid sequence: CASSRDREGQPQHF.

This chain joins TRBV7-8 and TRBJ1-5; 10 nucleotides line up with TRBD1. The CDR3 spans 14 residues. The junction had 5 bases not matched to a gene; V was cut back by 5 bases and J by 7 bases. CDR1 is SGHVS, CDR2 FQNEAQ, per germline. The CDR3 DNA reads TGTGCCAGCAGCCGCGGACAGGGGGGACAGCCCCAGCATTTT. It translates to CASSRGQGGQPQHF.

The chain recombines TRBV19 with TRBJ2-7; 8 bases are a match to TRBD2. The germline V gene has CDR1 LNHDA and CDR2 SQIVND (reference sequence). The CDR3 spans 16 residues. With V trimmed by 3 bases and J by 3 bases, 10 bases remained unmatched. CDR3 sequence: CASSIFGPSGYYEQYF. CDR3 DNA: TGTGCCAGTAGTATTTTTGGTCCTAGCGGGTACTACGAGCAGTACTTC.

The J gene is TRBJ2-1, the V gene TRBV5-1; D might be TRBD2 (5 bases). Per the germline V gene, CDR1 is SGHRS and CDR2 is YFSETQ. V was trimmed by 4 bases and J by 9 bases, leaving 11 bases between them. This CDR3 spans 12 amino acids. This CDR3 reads CASSPDGGEQFF. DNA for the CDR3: TGCGCCAGCAGCCCGGACGGAGGTGAGCAGTTCTTC.

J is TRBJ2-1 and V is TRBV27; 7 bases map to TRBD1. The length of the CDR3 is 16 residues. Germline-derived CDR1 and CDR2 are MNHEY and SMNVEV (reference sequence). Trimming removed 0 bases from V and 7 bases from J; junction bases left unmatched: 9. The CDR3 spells CASSLSGQRGGNEQFF. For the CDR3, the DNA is TGTGCCAGCAGTTTATCGGGACAGCGAGGGGGAAATGAGCAGTTCTTC.

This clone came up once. For the CDR3, the DNA is TGTGCCAGCAGCCTCACAGCGGGAGACTACAATGAGCAGTTCTTC. Its protein is CASSLTAGDYNEQFF. The V gene is TRBV6-5, the J gene TRBJ2-1; 8 bases are a match to TRBD2. Germline V gene lookup returns CDR1 MNHEY and CDR2 SVGAGI. The CDR3 runs to 15 residues. V shed 6 bases, J shed 3 bases, and the junction held 7 bases outside the gene matches.

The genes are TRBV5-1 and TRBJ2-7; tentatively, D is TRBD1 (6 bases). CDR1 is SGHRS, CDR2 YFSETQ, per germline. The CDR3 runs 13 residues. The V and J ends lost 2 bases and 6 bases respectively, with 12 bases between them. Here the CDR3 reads CASSFGGHIEQYF. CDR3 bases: TGCGCCAGCAGCTTTGGGGGACACATCGAGCAGTACTTC.

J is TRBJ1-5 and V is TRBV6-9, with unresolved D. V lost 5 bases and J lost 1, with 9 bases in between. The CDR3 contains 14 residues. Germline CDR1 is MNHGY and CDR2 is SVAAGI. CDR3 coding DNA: TGTGCCAGCAGTAAACTAGGGAGCAATCAGCCCCAGCATTTT. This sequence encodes CASSKLGSNQPQHF.

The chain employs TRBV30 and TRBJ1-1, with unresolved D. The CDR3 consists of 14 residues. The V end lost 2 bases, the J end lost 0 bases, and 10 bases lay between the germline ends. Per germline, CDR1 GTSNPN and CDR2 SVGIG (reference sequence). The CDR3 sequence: CAWSPLPMNTEAFF. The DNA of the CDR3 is TGTGCCTGGAGTCCCCTTCCTATGAACACTGAAGCTTTCTTT.

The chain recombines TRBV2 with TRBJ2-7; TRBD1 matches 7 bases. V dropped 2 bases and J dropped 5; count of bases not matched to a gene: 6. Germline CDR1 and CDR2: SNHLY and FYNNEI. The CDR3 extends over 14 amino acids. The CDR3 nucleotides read TGTGCCAGCAGTGAATGGGGGACAGCCGACGAGCAGTACTTC. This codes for CASSEWGTADEQYF. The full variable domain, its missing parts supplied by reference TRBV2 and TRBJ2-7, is EPEVTQTPSHQVTQMGQEVILRCVPISNHLYFYWYRQILGQKVEFLVSFYNNEISEKSEIFDDQFSVERPDGSNFTLKIRSTKLEDSAMYFCASSEWGTADEQYFGPGTRLTVT.

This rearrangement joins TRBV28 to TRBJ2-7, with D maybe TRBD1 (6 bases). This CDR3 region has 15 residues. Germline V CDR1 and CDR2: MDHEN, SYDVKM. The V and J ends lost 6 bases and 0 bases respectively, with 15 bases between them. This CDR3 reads CASSRIGGSSYEQYF. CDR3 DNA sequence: TGTGCCAGCAGCCGGATAGGGGGTAGCTCCTACGAGCAGTACTTC.

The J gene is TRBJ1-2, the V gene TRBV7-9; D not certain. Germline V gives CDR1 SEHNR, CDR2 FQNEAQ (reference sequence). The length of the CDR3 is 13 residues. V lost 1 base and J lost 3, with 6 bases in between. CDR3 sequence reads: CASSLDMYYGYTF. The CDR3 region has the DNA TGTGCCAGCAGCTTAGACATGTACTATGGCTACACCTTC.

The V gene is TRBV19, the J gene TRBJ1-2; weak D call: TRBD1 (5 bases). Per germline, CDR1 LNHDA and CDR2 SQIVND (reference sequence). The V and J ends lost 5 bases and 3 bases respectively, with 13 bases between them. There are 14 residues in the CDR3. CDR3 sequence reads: CASSPEGAHYGYTF. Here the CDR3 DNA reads TGTGCCAGTAGTCCGGAAGGGGCCCACTATGGCTACACCTTC.

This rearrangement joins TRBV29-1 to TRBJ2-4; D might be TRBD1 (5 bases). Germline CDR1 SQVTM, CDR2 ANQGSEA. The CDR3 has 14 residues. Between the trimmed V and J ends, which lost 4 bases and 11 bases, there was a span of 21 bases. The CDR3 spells CSVGGALEENVQYF. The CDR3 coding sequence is TGCAGCGTTGGTGGGGCGCTCGAGGAGAATGTTCAGTACTTC.

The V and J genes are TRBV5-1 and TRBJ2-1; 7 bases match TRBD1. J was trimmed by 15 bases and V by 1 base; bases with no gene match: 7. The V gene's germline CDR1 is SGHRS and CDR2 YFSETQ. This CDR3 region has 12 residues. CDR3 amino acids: CASSLRTGDLFF. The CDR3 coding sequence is TGCGCCAGCAGCTTGCGTACAGGGGATTTGTTCTTC.

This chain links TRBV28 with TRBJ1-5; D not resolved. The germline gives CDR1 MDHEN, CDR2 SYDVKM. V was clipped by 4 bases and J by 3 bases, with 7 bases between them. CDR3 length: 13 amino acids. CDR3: CASSSTLNQPQHF. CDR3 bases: TGTGCCAGCAGTTCGACCCTCAATCAGCCCCAGCATTTT.

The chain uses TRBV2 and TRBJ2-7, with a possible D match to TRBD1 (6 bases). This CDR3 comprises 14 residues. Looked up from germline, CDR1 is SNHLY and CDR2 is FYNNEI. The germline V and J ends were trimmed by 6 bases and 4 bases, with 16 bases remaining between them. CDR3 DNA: TGTGCCAGCAGCGACCGGGACAAGGTTTACGAGCAGTACTTC. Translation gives CASSDRDKVYEQYF.

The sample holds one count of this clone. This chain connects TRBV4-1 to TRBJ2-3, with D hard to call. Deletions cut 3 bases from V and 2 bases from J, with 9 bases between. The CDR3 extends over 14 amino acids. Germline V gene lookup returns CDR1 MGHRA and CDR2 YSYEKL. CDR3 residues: CASSHGQNTDTQYF. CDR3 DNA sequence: TGCGCCAGCAGCCACGGTCAGAACACAGATACGCAGTATTTT.

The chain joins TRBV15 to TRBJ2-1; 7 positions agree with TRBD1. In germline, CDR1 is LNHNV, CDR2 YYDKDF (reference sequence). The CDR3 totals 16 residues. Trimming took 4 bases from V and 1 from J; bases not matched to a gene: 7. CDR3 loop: CATSTDRELSYNEQFF. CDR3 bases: TGTGCCACCAGCACAGACAGGGAACTTTCCTACAATGAGCAGTTCTTC.

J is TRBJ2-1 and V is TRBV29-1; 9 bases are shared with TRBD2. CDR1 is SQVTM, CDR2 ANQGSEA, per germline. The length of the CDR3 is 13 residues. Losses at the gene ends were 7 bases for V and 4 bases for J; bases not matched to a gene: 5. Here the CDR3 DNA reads TGCAGCGCTGGAGCGGGAGGTTACAATGAGCAGTTCTTC. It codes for CSAGAGGYNEQFF.